The 9 T cell receptor beta chains below were found in one sample sequenced in a study of blood T cell repertoires in COVID-19. This table comes from immunoSEQ multiplex PCR, and its TCRdb copy is limited to in-frame clones, with some not included. The sample lists about 89,000 clones, about four fifths occurring once. Sequencing used peripheral blood. These TCRs come from a man aged 65 to 79 with COVID-19, enrolled during active disease.

The chain recombines TRBV29-1 with TRBJ1-2, with a weak D call TRBD1 (5 bases). The ends were cut back, 6 bases at V and 0 bases at J, with 11 bases in the middle. The CDR3 length is 13 residues. The germline CDR1 and CDR2 sequences are SQVTM and ANQGSEA. CDR3 nucleotide sequence: TGCAGCGTGTGGACACCAACTAACTATGGCTACACCTTC. Translation: CSVWTPTNYGYTF.

This chain uses TRBV9 with TRBJ2-1; D gene ambiguous. The CDR3 loop spans 16 amino acids. V was pared by 4 bases and J by 0 bases, with 14 bases between. Germline loops: CDR1 SGDLS, CDR2 YYNGEE. Here the CDR3 reads CASSLTDWSSYNEQFF. The CDR3 nucleotides are TGTGCCAGCAGCTTGACCGACTGGAGCTCCTACAATGAGCAGTTCTTC.

The chain employs TRBV27 and TRBJ1-5, with 12 bases fitting TRBD1. Germline CDR1 MNHEY, CDR2 SMNVEV (reference sequence). J lost 5 bases, V lost 5 bases, and 7 bases had no gene match. This CDR3 has 16 amino acids. The CDR3, as DNA: TGTGCCAGCAGTCCCGGGACAGGGGGCTACGATCAGCCCCAGCATTTT. As protein: CASSPGTGGYDQPQHF.

The CDR3 DNA sequence: TGTGCCAGCAGCGGGTCCGGGACTAGCGGGAAGGGTGAGCAGTTCTTC. Translating gives CASSGSGTSGKGEQFF. This sequence joins TRBV9 and TRBJ2-1; 13 bases match TRBD2. CDR1 and CDR2 from the germline V gene are SGDLS and YYNGEE. V lost 3 bases, J lost 9 bases, and 9 bases stayed unmatched. The CDR3 loop spans 16 amino acids.

The chain combines TRBV7-9 with TRBJ1-2; D might be TRBD1 (5 bases). The germline V gene encodes CDR1 SEHNR and CDR2 FQNEAQ (reference sequence). Trimming pared 1 base from V and 1 base from J, leaving 7 bases between. The length of the CDR3 is 14 residues. The CDR3 sequence: CASSLGDSNYGYTF. In DNA, the CDR3 is TGTGCCAGCAGCTTAGGTGACAGTAACTATGGCTACACCTTC. The variable domain in full, with the rest retrieved from reference TRBV7-9 and TRBJ1-2, is DTGVSQNPRHKITKRGQNVTFRCDPISEHNRLYWYRQTLGQGPEFLTYFQNEAQLEKSRLLSDRFSAERPKGSFSTLEIQRTEQGDSAMYLCASSLGDSNYGYTFGSGTRLTVV.

This clone was recorded only once. The J gene is TRBJ2-7, the V gene TRBV2; D might be TRBD1 (5 bases). The germline V gene encodes CDR1 SNHLY and CDR2 FYNNEI. This CDR3 has 15 amino acids. V was pared by 2 bases and J by 3 bases, with 14 bases between. The CDR3 loop is CASSEWEQAFYEQYF. CDR3 DNA: TGTGCCAGCAGTGAATGGGAACAGGCATTCTACGAGCAGTACTTC.

The chain links TRBV4-2 to TRBJ1-2; a weak D match, TRBD1 (5 bases). CDR3 length: 18 amino acids. The V and J ends lost 0 bases and 7 bases respectively, with 24 bases between them. The germline CDR1 and CDR2 sequences are LGHNA and YNFKEQ. The CDR3 region has the DNA TGTGCCAGCAGCCAAGAGGAAGGGGCAGGCGGTTTAAGGAGTGGCTACACCTTC. It codes for CASSQEEGAGGLRSGYTF.

V and J are TRBV25-1 and TRBJ2-3; 8 positions match TRBD1. The CDR3 totals 14 residues. The V gene end was trimmed by 3 bases and the J gene end by 4 bases; junction bases not matched to a gene: 3. Germline V gene sequence: CDR1 MGHDK, CDR2 SYGVNS. CDR3 sequence (DNA): TGTGCCAGCAGTGATCCAGGGGGCTCAGATACGCAGTATTTT. It codes for CASSDPGGSDTQYF.

The chain is built from TRBV18 and TRBJ1-4, with D uncertain. The CDR3 consists of 14 residues. Germline V CDR1 and CDR2: KGHSH, LQKENI. V lost 4 bases, J lost 5 bases, and 11 bases lay in between. The CDR3 reads CASSLDGNNEKLFF. CDR3 nucleotide sequence: TGTGCCAGCTCACTCGACGGGAACAATGAAAAACTGTTTTTT.